Below are 27 T cell receptor beta chains sequenced from a single sample in a study of T cell repertoires in cytomegalovirus infection. These receptors have no known antigen. TCRdb redid the calling of the reads with MiXCR, one entry per CDR3 protein. The sample carries some 920,000 distinct CDR3 sequences, roughly 31% recorded once. The source was cultured CD8+ T cells from PBMCs, collected from culture after CMV antigen stimulation. These receptors were taken from a human donor in good health (CMV status not recorded). Some clones in this sample may be carry-over from other donors' samples.

This rearrangement joins TRBV7-9 to TRBJ1-2; possibly TRBD1 for D (5 bases). Trimming took off 3 bases at V and 5 bases at J, with 25 bases between the two ends. The CDR3 runs to 18 residues. Germline values: CDR1 SEHNR, CDR2 FQNEAQ (reference sequence). The CDR3 coding sequence is TGTGCCAGCAGCTTCGGGGGTTTGGGGCGGAGTATTCCGTATGGCTACACCTTC. This sequence encodes CASSFGGLGRSIPYGYTF.

The V gene is TRBV27, the J gene TRBJ1-5; D uncertain. This CDR3 has 13 residues. Per germline, CDR1 MNHEY and CDR2 SMNVEV (reference sequence). V lost 3 bases and J lost 9, with 12 bases in between. The chain's CDR3 is CASSFGSDRPQHF. The CDR3 DNA reads TGTGCCAGCAGTTTTGGGTCCGACCGGCCCCAGCATTTT.

This chain links TRBV19 with TRBJ2-7; D might be TRBD1 (5 bases). The length of the CDR3 is 14 residues. Trimming took 5 bases from V and 1 from J, leaving 12 bases between them. CDR1 and CDR2 from the germline V gene are LNHDA and SQIVND (reference sequence). CDR3: CASSPTGWSYEQYF. The DNA for the CDR3 is TGTGCCAGTAGTCCCACAGGTTGGTCCTACGAGCAGTACTTC. The variable domain in full, with the rest retrieved from reference TRBV19 and TRBJ2-7, is DGGITQSPKYLFRKEGQNVTLSCEQNLNHDAMYWYRQDPGQGLRLIYYSQIVNDFQKGDIAEGYSVSREKKESFPLTVTSAQKNPTAFYLCASSPTGWSYEQYFGPGTRLTVT.

This clonotype has at least ten counts. This chain connects TRBV7-8 to TRBJ2-7; 10 nucleotides match TRBD1. The germline V gene encodes CDR1 SGHVS and CDR2 FQNEAQ. The CDR3 sequence is 15 residues long. V lost 4 bases to trimming and J lost 5 bases; unmatched junction nucleotides: 8. CDR3: CASSSPGQGIHEQYF. DNA of the CDR3: TGTGCCAGCAGCTCGCCGGGACAGGGGATCCACGAGCAGTACTTC.

The chain combines TRBV27 with TRBJ1-1; a weak D match, TRBD1 (5 bases). The CDR3 sequence is 14 residues long. V was clipped by 2 bases and J by 5 bases, with 12 bases between them. CDR1 is MNHEY and CDR2 is SMNVEV in the germline V gene (reference sequence). This CDR3 is CASSLKGEGTEAFF. The CDR3 DNA follows: TGTGCCAGCAGTTTAAAGGGCGAGGGGACTGAAGCTTTCTTT.

The rearrangement uses TRBV12-3 or TRBV12-4 and TRBJ1-6; 8 nucleotides align to TRBD1. This CDR3 comprises 14 residues. Germline trimming cut 3 bases from V and 10 bases from J; bases unmatched to any gene: 5. The CDR3 DNA sequence: TGTGCCAGCAGTTTGCAGGGGGCGCGGTCACCCCTCCACTTT. Translation: CASSLQGARSPLHF.

This clonotype appeared a few times. V usage is TRBV12-3 or TRBV12-4 and J usage is TRBJ1-5; TRBD1 aligns across 9 bases. The V and J ends lost 2 bases and 3 bases, in that order; junction bases with no gene match: 5. The CDR3 runs 16 residues. The CDR3 region has the DNA TGTGCCAGCAGTTTATGGGACAGGGAGGCCAATCAGCCCCAGCATTTT. This gives the protein CASSLWDREANQPQHF.

This clonotype has at least ten counts. In DNA, the CDR3 is TGTGCCAGCAGGCCACTAACCGGGACTCCAGGGGGTGAGCAGTTCTTC. This translates into CASRPLTGTPGGEQFF. The chain has TRBV7-6 and TRBJ2-1; tentative D call: TRBD1 (7 bases). The germline V gene has CDR1 SGHVS and CDR2 FNYEAQ. The CDR3 contains 16 residues. V was shortened by 6 bases and J by 9 bases, with 24 bases between the two germline ends.

This clonotype has more than one count but fewer than ten. The genes are TRBV5-5 and TRBJ2-1; no firm D call. The CDR3 loop spans 13 amino acids. Per the germline V gene, CDR1 is SGHKS and CDR2 is YYEKEE (reference sequence). Trimming stripped 3 bases from V and 9 bases from J, with 13 bases between. The CDR3 sequence is CASSWFLGSEQFF. The CDR3 coding sequence is TGTGCCAGCAGCTGGTTCTTGGGTAGTGAGCAGTTCTTC.

The genes are TRBV7-9 and TRBJ2-5; tentatively, D is TRBD1 or TRBD2 (7 bases each). This CDR3 is built from 15 residues. V was cut by 5 bases and J by 7 bases, with 20 bases left in between. The germline V gene has CDR1 SEHNR and CDR2 FQNEAQ (reference sequence). CDR3 sequence reads: CASSPRGGTASTQYF. CDR3 coding DNA: TGTGCCAGCAGCCCCAGGGGGGGGACAGCATCGACCCAGTACTTC.

This clonotype turned up a few times. This chain connects TRBV15 to TRBJ2-2, with D hard to call. This CDR3 contains 14 residues. V shed 4 bases and J shed 10 bases, with 16 bases lying between them. The germline CDR1 and CDR2 sequences are LNHNV and YYDKDF (reference sequence). As DNA, the CDR3 is TGTGCCACCAGCACCCTAGGGTCATACACGGAGCTGTTTTTT. Its protein is CATSTLGSYTELFF.

This clonotype was found a few times. The chain is built from TRBV5-1 and TRBJ1-1; D gene ambiguous. The CDR3 is made up of 13 amino acids. Germline V gives CDR1 SGHRS, CDR2 YFSETQ. V lost 1 base and J lost 5, with 9 bases in between. The CDR3: CASSLNGETEAFF. In nucleotides, the CDR3 is TGCGCCAGCAGCTTGAACGGGGAGACTGAAGCTTTCTTT.

This sequence joins TRBV10-3 and TRBJ2-1; TRBD2 matches at 7 bases. Germline V CDR1 and CDR2: ENHRY, SYGVKD. V lost 5 bases and J lost 2; bases outside the gene matches: 6. This CDR3 is 15 amino acids long. The CDR3 here is CAISTWGGTYNEQFF. The CDR3 DNA reads as TGTGCCATCAGTACATGGGGGGGGACCTACAATGAGCAGTTCTTC.

This clonotype was detected ten times or more. This sequence joins TRBV7-9 and TRBJ2-1; D remains ambiguous. The CDR3 extends over 12 amino acids. V lost 5 bases and J 10 bases, leaving 12 bases between the germline ends. Germline-derived CDR1 and CDR2 are SEHNR and FQNEAQ (reference sequence). The CDR3 region is CASSPGGSEQFF. CDR3 coding DNA: TGTGCCAGCAGCCCCGGTGGAAGCGAGCAGTTCTTC. The whole variable domain, remainder taken from reference TRBV7-9 and TRBJ2-1, is DTGVSQNPRHKITKRGQNVTFRCDPISEHNRLYWYRQTLGQGPEFLTYFQNEAQLEKSRLLSDRFSAERPKGSFSTLEIQRTEQGDSAMYLCASSPGGSEQFFGPGTRLTVL.

The chain couples TRBV11-2 to TRBJ2-1; D gene ambiguous. V lost 3 bases to trimming and J lost 5 bases, with 11 bases between them. Per germline, CDR1 SGHAT and CDR2 FQNNGV. CDR3 size: 14 residues. CDR3 loop: CASSFSRGDNEQFF. The CDR3 DNA follows: TGTGCCAGCAGCTTCTCACGTGGGGACAATGAGCAGTTCTTC.

The chain combines TRBV12-5 with TRBJ1-1, with D tentatively TRBD1 (5 bases). In germline, CDR1 is LGHNT, CDR2 FRNRAP. Trimming took 5 bases from V and 0 from J, leaving 13 bases between them. The CDR3 sequence is 15 residues long. Written as DNA, the CDR3 is TGTGCTAGTGGTCCGTCGGGGGGGATGAACACTGAAGCTTTCTTT. Its translation is CASGPSGGMNTEAFF.

This chain uses TRBV19 with TRBJ1-1, with a weak D call TRBD1 (5 bases). The CDR3 has 15 residues. Per the germline V gene, CDR1 is LNHDA and CDR2 is SQIVND (reference sequence). With 2 bases removed from V and 1 base from J, the gap between germline ends came to 11 bases. CDR3 DNA: TGTGCCAGTAGTATAAGTTTTGGGACGAACACTGAAGCTTTCTTT. It codes for CASSISFGTNTEAFF.

This clonotype occurred a few times. The chain is built from TRBV12-3 or TRBV12-4 and TRBJ1-3; D not certain. V was shortened by 3 bases and J by 6 bases, with 15 bases between the two germline ends. The CDR3 extends over 15 amino acids. CDR3 sequence reads: CASSFGPQRLNTIYF. Written as DNA, the CDR3 is TGTGCCAGCAGTTTTGGGCCGCAGAGATTAAACACCATATATTTT.

This clonotype was seen more than once but under ten times. V gene TRBV12-3 or TRBV12-4 combines with J gene TRBJ2-5; D gene uncertain. The CDR3 is made up of 15 amino acids. V shed 3 bases and J shed 2 bases, with 13 bases lying between them. The CDR3 sequence is CASSFWSDLQETQYF. DNA of the CDR3: TGTGCCAGCAGTTTTTGGTCAGATCTACAAGAGACCCAGTACTTC.

The table lists this clonotype with a few counts. The V and J genes are TRBV12-3 or TRBV12-4 and TRBJ1-2; possible D gene TRBD1, 5 bases. Trimming left V 5 bases short and J 6 bases short, with 13 bases between. The CDR3 is made up of 13 amino acids. DNA of the CDR3: TGTGCCAGCAGTCAGACAGAACGCAATGGCTACACCTTC. Its protein is CASSQTERNGYTF.

V is TRBV27 and J is TRBJ1-2, with 7 nucleotides matching TRBD1. CDR3 length: 15 amino acids. V shed 0 bases and J 5 bases; nucleotides not matched to a gene: 6. Germline V gene data show CDR1 as MNHEY and CDR2 as SMNVEV (reference sequence). The CDR3 DNA sequence: TGTGCCAGCAGTTTATCAGGGGGCACTTATTATGGCTACACCTTC. Protein product: CASSLSGGTYYGYTF.

The CDR3 sequence is CASVGRDPPVTTNEKLFF. In DNA, the CDR3 is TGTGCCAGCGTCGGCCGGGACCCACCGGTTACAACTAATGAAAAACTGTTTTTT. The rearrangement links TRBV2 to TRBJ1-4, with D perhaps matching TRBD1 (5 bases). Germline CDR1 is SNHLY and CDR2 is FYNNEI. This CDR3 region has 18 residues. Trimming cost V 8 bases and J 0 bases, with 22 bases left between them. The entire variable domain, with the rest obtained from reference TRBV2 and TRBJ1-4, is as follows: EPEVTQTPSHQVTQMGQEVILRCVPISNHLYFYWYRQILGQKVEFLVSFYNNEISEKSEIFDDQFSVERPDGSNFTLKIRSTKLEDSAMYFCASVGRDPPVTTNEKLFFGSGTQLSVL.

The V gene is TRBV5-1, the J gene TRBJ1-2; no firm D call. CDR3 length: 11 amino acids. V gave up 5 bases and J gave up 6 bases, with 8 bases separating them. Germline assignment: CDR1 SGHRS and CDR2 YFSETQ. CDR3 in DNA: TGCGCCAGCAGGTTAAAGGATGGCTACACCTTC. Its translation is CASRLKDGYTF.

This clonotype was picked up a small number of times. The chain uses TRBV28 and TRBJ2-3; D is possibly TRBD2 (6 bases). Germline assignment: CDR1 MDHEN and CDR2 SYDVKM. The CDR3 is made up of 15 amino acids. The germline V and J ends were trimmed by 4 bases and 3 bases, with 14 bases remaining between them. CDR3 protein: CASSWDRDLTDTQYF. CDR3 nucleotide sequence: TGTGCCAGCAGTTGGGATCGGGACTTAACAGATACGCAGTATTTT.

The chain recombines TRBV6-1 with TRBJ2-7; no clear D gene. The CDR3 loop spans 14 amino acids. The germline V gene has CDR1 MNHNS and CDR2 SASEGT. Trimming stripped 7 bases from V and 2 bases from J, with 15 bases between. DNA for the CDR3: TGTGCCAGCACCACCGGGCCTGGGACCTACGAGCAGTACTTC. It translates to CASTTGPGTYEQYF.

This clonotype was recorded many times. A read error may produce the germline difference seen at one junction end. The chain uses TRBV12-3 or TRBV12-4 and TRBJ1-5, with 9 nucleotides matching TRBD1. CDR3 length: 18 amino acids. CDR3 nucleotide sequence: TGTGCCAGTAGTTTAATTGGGCAGGGACAGGGCTGGAATCAGCCCCAGCATTTT. Translating gives CASSLIGQGQGWNQPQHF.

The rearrangement joins TRBV6-2 or TRBV6-3 to TRBJ1-2; D not certain. The CDR3 covers 12 residues. V was cut by 8 bases and J by 4 bases, with 11 bases left in between. From germline, CDR1 is MNHEY and CDR2 SVGEGT. The CDR3 spells CASEAVGYGYTF. The CDR3 nucleotides are TGTGCCAGCGAGGCGGTGGGCTATGGCTACACCTTC.